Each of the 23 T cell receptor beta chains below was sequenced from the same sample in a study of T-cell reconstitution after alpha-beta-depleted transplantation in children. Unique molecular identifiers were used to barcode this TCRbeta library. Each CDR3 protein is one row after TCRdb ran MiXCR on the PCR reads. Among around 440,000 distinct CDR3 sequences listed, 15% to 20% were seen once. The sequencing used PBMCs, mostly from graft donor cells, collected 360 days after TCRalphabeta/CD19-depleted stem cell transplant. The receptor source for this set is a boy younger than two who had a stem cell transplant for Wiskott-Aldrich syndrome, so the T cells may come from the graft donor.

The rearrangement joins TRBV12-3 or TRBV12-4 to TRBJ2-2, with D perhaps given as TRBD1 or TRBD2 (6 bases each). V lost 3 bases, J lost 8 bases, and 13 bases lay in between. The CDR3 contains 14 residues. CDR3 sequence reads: CASSLGPGAGELFF. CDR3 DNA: TGTGCCAGCAGTTTGGGCCCGGGGGCAGGGGAGCTGTTTTTT.

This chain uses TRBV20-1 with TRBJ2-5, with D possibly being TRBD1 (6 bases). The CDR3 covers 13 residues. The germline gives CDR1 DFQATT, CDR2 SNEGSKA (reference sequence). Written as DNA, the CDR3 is TGCGGCTCAGTGCAGGGGTACCAAGAGACCCAGTACTTC. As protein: CGSVQGYQETQYF.

CDR3 in amino acids: CASSFWGTQYF. Here the CDR3 DNA reads TGTGCCAGCAGTTTCTGGGGGACCCAGTACTTC. The V call is TRBV12-3 or TRBV12-4, the J call TRBJ2-5; D ambiguous. The length of the CDR3 is 11 residues. V was shortened by 3 bases and J by 7 bases, with 6 bases between the two germline ends.

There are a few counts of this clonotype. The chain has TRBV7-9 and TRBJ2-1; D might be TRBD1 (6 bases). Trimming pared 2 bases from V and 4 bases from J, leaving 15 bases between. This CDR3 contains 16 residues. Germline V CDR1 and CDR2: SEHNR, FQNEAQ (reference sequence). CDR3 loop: CASSLTPRGSYNEQFF. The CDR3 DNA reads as TGTGCCAGCAGCTTAACGCCCAGGGGCTCTTACAATGAGCAGTTCTTC. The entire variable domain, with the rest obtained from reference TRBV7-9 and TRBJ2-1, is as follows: DTGVSQNPRHKITKRGQNVTFRCDPISEHNRLYWYRQTLGQGPEFLTYFQNEAQLEKSRLLSDRFSAERPKGSFSTLEIQRTEQGDSAMYLCASSLTPRGSYNEQFFGPGTRLTVL.

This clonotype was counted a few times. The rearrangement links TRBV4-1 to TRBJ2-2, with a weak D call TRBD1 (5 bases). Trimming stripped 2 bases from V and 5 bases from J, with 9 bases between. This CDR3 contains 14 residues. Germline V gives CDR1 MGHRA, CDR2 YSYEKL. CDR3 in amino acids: CASSQSSGTGELFF. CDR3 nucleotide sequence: TGCGCCAGCAGCCAATCCTCAGGGACCGGGGAGCTGTTTTTT.

This CDR3 reads CATSAGRGYTF. The CDR3 DNA reads as TGTGCCACCAGTGCTGGTCGTGGCTACACCTTC. This chain links TRBV24-1 with TRBJ1-2; D is ambiguous. The CDR3 is 11 residues long. V was clipped by 5 bases and J by 7 bases, with 7 bases between them. CDR1 and CDR2 from the germline V gene are KGHDR and SFDVKD.

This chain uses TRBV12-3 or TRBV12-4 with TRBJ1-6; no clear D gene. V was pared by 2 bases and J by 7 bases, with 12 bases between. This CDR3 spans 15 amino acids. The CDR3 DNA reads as TGTGCCAGCAGTTTAACCGTACTAAAGAATTCACCCCTCCACTTT. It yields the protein CASSLTVLKNSPLHF.

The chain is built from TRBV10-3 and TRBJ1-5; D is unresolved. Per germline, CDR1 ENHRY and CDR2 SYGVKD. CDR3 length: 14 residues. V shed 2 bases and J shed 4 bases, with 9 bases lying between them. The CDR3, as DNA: TGTGCCATCAGTGAGGATGCCTTGAATCAGCCCCAGCATTTT. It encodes CAISEDALNQPQHF.

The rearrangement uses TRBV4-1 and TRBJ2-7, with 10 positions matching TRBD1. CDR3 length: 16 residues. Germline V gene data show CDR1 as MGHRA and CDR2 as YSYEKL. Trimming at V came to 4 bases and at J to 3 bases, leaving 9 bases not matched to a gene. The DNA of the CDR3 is TGCGCCAGCAGCCTTCTGCTCCGGGACAGGGGCTACGAGCAGTACTTC. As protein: CASSLLLRDRGYEQYF.

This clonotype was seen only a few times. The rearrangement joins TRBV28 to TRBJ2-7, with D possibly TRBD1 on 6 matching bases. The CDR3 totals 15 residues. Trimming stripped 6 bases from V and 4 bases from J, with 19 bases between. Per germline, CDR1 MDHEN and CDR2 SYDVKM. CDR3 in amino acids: CASSKTGPGGYEQYF. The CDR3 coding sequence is TGTGCCAGCAGCAAAACAGGGCCAGGCGGGTACGAGCAGTACTTC.

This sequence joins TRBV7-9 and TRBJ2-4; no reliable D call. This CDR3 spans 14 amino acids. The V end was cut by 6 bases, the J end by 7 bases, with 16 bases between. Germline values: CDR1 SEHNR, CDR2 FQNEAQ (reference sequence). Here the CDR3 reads CASSWTPAGNIQYF. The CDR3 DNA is TGTGCCAGCAGTTGGACCCCGGCAGGCAACATTCAGTACTTC. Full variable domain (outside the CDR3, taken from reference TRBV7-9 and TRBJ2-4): DTGVSQNPRHKITKRGQNVTFRCDPISEHNRLYWYRQTLGQGPEFLTYFQNEAQLEKSRLLSDRFSAERPKGSFSTLEIQRTEQGDSAMYLCASSWTPAGNIQYFGAGTRLSVL.

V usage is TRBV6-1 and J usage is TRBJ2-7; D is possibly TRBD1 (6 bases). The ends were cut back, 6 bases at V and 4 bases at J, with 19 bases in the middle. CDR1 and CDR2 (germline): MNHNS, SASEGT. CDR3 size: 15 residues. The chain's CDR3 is CASREAQGKVYEQYF. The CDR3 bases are TGTGCCAGCAGGGAGGCTCAGGGGAAGGTTTACGAGCAGTACTTC.

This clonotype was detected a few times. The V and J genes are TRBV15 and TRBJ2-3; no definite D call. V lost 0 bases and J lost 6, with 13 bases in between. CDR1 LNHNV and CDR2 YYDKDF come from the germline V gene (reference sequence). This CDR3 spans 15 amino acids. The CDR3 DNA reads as TGTGCCACCAGCAGAGATACGCCCAGGATGGATACGCAGTATTTT. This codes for CATSRDTPRMDTQYF.

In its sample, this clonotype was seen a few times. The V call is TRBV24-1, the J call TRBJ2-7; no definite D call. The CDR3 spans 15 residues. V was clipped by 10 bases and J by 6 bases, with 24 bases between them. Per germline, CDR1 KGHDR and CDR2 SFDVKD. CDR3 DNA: TGTGCCACTAGATTTAGCCGTCTCTATGTGGGCGAGCAGTACTTC. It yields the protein CATRFSRLYVGEQYF.

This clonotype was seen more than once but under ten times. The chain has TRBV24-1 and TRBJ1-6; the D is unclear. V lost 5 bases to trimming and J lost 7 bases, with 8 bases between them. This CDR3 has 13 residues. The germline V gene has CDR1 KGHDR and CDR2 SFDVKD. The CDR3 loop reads CATSAANNSPLHF. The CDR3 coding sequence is TGTGCCACCAGTGCGGCGAACAATTCACCCCTCCACTTT.

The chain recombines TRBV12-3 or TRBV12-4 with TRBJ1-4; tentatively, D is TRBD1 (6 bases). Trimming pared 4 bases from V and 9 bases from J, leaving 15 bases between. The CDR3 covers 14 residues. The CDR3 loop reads CASSSQGGAKKLFF. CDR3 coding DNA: TGTGCCAGCAGTTCACAGGGTGGGGCCAAAAAACTGTTTTTT.

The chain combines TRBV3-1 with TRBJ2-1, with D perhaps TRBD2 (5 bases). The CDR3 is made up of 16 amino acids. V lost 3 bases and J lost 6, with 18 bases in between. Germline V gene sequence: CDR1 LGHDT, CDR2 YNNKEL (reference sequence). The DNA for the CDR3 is TGTGCCAGCAGCCAGGGAGTTTACCGGGTAGTCAATGAGCAGTTCTTC. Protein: CASSQGVYRVVNEQFF.

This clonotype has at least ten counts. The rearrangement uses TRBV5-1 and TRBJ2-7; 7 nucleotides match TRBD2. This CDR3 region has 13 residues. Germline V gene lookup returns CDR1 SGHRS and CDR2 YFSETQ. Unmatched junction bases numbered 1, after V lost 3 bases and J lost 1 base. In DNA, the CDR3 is TGCGCCAGCAGCTCGGGACTATCCTACGAGCAGTACTTC. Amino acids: CASSSGLSYEQYF. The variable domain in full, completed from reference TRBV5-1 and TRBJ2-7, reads KAGVTQTPRYLIKTRGQQVTLSCSPISGHRSVSWYQQTPGQGLQFLFEYFSETQRNKGNFPGRFSGRQFSNSRSEMNVSTLELGDSALYLCASSSGLSYEQYFGPGTRLTVT.

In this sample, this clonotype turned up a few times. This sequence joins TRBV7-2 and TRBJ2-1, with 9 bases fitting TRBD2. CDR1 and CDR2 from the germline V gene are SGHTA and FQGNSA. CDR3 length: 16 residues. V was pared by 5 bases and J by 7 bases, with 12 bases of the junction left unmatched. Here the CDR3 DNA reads TGTGCCAGCAGCACCCTCCCCAGACTAGCGGTTAATGAGCAGTTCTTC. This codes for CASSTLPRLAVNEQFF.

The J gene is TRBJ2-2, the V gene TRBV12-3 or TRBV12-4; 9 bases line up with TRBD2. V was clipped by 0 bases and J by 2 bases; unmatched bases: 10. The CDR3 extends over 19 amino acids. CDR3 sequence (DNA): TGTGCCAGCAGTTTAGCTCGAAGGAGCCTAGCGGGAAACACCGGGGAGCTGTTTTTT. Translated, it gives CASSLARRSLAGNTGELFF.

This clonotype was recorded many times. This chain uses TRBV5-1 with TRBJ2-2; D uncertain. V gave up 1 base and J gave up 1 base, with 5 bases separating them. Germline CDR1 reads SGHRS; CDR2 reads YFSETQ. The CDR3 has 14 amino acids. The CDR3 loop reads CASSLNRNTGELFF. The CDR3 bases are TGCGCCAGCAGCTTGAACAGGAACACCGGGGAGCTGTTTTTT.

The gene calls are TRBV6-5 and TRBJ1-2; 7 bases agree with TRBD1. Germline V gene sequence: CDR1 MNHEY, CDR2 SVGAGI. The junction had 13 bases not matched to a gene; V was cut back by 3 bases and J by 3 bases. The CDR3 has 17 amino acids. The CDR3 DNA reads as TGTGCCAGCAGTTATATACAGGGGCCGCCGGGTGACTATGGCTACACCTTC. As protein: CASSYIQGPPGDYGYTF.

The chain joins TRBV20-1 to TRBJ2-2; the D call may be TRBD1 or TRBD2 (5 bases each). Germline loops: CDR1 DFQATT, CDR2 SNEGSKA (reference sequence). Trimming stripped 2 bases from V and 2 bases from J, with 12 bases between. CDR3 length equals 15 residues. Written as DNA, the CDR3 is TGCAGTGCTAGACCTTGGGGGATCAACACCGGGGAGCTGTTTTTT. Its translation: CSARPWGINTGELFF.